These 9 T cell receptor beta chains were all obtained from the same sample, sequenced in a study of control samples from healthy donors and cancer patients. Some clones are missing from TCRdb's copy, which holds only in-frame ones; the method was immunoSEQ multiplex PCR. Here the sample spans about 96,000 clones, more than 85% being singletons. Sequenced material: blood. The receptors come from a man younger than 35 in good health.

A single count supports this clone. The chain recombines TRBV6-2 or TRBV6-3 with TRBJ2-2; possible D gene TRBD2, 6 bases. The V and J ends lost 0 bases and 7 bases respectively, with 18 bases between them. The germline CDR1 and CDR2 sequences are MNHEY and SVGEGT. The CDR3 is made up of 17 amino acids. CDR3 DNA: TGTGCCAGCAGTTACTCCCCCGGGCGACTGGAGGGCGGGGAGCTGTTTTTT. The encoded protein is CASSYSPGRLEGGELFF.

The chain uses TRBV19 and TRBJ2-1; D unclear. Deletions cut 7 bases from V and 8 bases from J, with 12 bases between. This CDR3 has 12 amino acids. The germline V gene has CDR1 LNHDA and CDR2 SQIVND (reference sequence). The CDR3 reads CASNGEEYEQFF. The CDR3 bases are TGTGCCAGTAATGGGGAAGAGTATGAGCAGTTCTTC.

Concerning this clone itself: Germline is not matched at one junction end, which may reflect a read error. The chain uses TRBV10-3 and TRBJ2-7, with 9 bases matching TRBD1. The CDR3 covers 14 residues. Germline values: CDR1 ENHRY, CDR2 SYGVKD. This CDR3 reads CAISGTGDPYEQYF. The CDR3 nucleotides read TGTGCCATCAGTGGGACAGGGGACCCCTATGAGCAGTACTTC.

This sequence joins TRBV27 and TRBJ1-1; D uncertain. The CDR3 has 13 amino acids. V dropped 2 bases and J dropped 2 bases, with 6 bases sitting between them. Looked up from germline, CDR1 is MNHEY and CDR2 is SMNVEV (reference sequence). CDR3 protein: CASSLGINTEAFF. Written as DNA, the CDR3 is TGTGCCAGCAGTTTAGGGATAAACACTGAAGCTTTCTTT.

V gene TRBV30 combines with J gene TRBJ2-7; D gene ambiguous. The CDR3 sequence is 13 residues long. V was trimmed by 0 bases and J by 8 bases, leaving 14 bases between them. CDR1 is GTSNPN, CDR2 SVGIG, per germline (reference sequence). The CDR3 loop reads CAWSVDDRNQQYF. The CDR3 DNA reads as TGTGCCTGGAGTGTCGATGATCGAAACCAGCAGTACTTC.

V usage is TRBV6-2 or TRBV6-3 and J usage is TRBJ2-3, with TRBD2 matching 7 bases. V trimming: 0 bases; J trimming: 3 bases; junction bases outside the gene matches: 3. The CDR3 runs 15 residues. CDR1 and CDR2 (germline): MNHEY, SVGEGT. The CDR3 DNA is TGTGCCAGCAGTTACTCGGCGGGGGAAACAGATACGCAGTATTTT. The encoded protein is CASSYSAGETDTQYF.

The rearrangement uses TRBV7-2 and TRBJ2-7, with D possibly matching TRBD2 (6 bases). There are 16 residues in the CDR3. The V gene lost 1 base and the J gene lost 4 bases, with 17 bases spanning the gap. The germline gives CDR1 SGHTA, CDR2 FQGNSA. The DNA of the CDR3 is TGTGCCAGCAGCTTAGTGTCGTCGCGGGGCTATTACGAGCAGTACTTC. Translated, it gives CASSLVSSRGYYEQYF.

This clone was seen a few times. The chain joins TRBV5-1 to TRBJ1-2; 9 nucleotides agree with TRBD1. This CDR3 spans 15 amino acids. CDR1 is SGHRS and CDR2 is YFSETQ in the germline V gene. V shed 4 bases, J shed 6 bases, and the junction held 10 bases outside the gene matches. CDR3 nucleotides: TGCGCCAGCAGCCGAGTGGGGACAGGGAGAGATGGCTACACCTTC. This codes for CASSRVGTGRDGYTF.

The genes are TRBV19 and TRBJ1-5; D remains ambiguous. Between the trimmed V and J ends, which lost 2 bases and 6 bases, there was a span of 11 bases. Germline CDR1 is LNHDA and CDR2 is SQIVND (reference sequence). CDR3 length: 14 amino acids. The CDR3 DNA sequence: TGTGCCAGTAGTATAAGATTTTTGTTTCAGCCCCAGCATTTT. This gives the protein CASSIRFLFQPQHF. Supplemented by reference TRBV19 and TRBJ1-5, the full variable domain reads DGGITQSPKYLFRKEGQNVTLSCEQNLNHDAMYWYRQDPGQGLRLIYYSQIVNDFQKGDIAEGYSVSREKKESFPLTVTSAQKNPTAFYLCASSIRFLFQPQHFGDGTRLSIL.